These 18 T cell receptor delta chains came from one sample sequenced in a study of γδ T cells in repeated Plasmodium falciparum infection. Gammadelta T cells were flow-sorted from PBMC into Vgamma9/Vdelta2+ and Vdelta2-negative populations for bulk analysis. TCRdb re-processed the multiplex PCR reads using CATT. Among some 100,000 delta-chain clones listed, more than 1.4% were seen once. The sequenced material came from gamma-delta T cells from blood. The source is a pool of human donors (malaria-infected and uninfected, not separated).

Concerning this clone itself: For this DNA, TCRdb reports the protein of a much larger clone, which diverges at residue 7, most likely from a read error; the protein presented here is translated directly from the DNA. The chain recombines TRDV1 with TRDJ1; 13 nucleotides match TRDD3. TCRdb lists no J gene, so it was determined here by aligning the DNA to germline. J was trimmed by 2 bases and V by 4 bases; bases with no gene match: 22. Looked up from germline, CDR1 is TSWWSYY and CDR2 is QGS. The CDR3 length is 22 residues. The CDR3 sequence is CALGVPSLSISYWGIRTDKLIF. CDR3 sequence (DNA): TGTGCTCTTGGGGTACCCTCCCTCTCGATCAGTTACTGGGGGATACGGACCGATAAACTCATCTTT.

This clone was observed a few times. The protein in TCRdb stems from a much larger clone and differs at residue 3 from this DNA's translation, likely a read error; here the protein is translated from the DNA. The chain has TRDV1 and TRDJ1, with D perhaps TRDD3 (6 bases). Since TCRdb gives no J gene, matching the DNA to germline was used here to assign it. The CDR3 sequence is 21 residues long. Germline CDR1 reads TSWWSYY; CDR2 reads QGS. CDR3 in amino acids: CAFGEAVILRLGGLYTDKLIF. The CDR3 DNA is TGTGCTTTTGGGGAGGCTGTCATACTACGACTGGGAGGACTTTACACCGATAAACTCATCTTT.

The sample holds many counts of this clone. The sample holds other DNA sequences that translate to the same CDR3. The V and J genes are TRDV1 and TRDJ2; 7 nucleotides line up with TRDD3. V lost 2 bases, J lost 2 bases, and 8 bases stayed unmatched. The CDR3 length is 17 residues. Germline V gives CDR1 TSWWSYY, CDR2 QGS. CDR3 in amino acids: CALGETYNWGLTAQLFF. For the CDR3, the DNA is TGTGCTCTTGGGGAAACCTACAACTGGGGATTGACAGCACAACTCTTCTTT.

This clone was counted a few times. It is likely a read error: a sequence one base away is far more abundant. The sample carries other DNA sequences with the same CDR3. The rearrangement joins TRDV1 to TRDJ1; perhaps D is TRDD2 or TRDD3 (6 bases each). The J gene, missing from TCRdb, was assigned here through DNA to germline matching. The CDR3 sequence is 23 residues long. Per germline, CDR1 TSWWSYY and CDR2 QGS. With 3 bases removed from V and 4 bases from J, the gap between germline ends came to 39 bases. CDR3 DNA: TGTGCTCTTGGGGACTTTCGGTATTCGGGCTCCTACGTAGTGGGATATTATGTCGATAAACTCATCTTT. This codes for CALGDFRYSGSYVVGYYVDKLIF.

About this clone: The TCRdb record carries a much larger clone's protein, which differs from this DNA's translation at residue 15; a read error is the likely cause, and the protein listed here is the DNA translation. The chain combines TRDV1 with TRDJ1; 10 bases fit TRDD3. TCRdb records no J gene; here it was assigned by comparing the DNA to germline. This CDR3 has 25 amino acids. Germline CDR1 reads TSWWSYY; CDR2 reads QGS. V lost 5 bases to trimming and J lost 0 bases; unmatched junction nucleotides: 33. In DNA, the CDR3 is TGTGCTCTTGGGTCCCTCAACAGCCTTCCCTTGTACTGGGGGATGCAAAAACCGTACACCGATAAACTCATCTTT. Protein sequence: CALGSLNSLPLYWGMQKPYTDKLIF.

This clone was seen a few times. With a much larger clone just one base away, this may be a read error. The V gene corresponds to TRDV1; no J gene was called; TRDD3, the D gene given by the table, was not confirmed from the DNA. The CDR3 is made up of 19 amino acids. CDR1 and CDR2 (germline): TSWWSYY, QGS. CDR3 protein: CALGELLLGDFEYTDNLIF. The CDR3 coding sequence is TGTGCTCTTGGGGAACTGCTACTGGGGGACTTCGAGTACACCGATAACCTCATCTTT.

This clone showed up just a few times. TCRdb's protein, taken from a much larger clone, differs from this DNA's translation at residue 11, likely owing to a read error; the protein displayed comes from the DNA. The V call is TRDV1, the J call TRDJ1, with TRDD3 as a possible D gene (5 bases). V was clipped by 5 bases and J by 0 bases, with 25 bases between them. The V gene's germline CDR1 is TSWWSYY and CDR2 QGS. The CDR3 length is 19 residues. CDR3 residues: CALGNWSRVLAGNTDKLIF. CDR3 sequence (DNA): TGTGCTCTTGGGAACTGGAGCCGCGTACTGGCGGGGAACACCGATAAACTCATCTTT.

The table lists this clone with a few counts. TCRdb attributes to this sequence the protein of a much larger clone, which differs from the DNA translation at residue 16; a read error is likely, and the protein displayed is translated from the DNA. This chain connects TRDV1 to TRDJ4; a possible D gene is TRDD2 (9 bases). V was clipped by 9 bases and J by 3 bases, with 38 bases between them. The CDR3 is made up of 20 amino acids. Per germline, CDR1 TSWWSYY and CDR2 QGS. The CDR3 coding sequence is TGTGCTCTACTTGGTCCCCTCCTTCCTACTAGGGGGATATCTGCCGGACCCCTGATCTTT. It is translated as CALLGPLLPTRGISAGPLIF.

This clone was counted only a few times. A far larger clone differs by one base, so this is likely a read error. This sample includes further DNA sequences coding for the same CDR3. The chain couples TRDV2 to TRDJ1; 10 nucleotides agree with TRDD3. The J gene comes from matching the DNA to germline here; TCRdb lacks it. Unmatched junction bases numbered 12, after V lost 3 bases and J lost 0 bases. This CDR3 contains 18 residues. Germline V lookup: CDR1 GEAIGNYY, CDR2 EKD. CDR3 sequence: CACDPSRGIREYTDKLIF. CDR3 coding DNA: TGTGCCTGTGACCCTAGCCGGGGGATACGCGAGTACACCGATAAACTCATCTTT.

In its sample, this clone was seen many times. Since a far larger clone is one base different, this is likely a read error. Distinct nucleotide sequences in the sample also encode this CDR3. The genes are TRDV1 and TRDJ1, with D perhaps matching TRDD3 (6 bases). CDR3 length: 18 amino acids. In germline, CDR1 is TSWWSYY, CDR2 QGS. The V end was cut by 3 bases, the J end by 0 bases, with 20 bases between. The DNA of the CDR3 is TGTGCTCTTGGGGAGTGGGGATCGGATCCCGTGTACACCGATAAACTCATCTTT. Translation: CALGEWGSDPVYTDKLIF.

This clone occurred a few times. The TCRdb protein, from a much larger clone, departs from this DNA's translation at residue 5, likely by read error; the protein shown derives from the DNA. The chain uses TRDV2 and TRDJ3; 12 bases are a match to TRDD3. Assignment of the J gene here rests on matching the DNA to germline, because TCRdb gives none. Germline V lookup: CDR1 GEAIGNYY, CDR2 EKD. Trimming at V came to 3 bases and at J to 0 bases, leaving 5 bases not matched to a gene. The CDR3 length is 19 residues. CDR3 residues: CACDPLGDTSSWDTRQMFF. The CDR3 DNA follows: TGTGCCTGTGACCCACTGGGGGATACTAGCTCCTGGGACACCCGACAGATGTTTTTC.

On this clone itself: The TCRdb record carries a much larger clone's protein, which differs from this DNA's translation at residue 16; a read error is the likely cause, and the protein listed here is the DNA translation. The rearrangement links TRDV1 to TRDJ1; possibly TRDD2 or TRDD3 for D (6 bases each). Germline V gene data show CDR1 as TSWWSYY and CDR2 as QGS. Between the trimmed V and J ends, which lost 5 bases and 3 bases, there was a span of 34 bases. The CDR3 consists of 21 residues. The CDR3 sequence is CALGKGSYGGVRLGYADKLIF. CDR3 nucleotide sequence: TGTGCTCTTGGGAAAGGCTCCTACGGGGGAGTACGATTAGGGTACGCCGATAAACTCATCTTT.

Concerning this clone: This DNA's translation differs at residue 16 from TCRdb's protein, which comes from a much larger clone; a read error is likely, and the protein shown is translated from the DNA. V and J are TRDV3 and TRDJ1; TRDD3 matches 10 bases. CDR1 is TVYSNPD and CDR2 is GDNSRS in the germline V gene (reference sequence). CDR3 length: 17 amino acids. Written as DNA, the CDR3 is TGTGCCTTTAGTTTCGAGGCGCTGGTACTGGGGGATGATAAACTCACCTTT. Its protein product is CAFSFEALVLGDDKLTF.

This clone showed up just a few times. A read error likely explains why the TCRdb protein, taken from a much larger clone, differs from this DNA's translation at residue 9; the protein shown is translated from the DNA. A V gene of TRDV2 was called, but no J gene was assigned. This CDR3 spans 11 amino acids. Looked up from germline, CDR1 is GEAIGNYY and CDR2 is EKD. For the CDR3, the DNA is TGTGCCTACCAAGGGGGAGCACAACCCTTCTTT. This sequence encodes CAYQGGAQPFF.

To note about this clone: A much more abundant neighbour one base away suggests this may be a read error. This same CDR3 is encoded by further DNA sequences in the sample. CDR3: CALGDPRHLPTFFFTRRGKLIF. CDR3 nucleotides: TGTGCTCTTGGGGACCCGAGGCACCTTCCAACCTTCTTTTTTACTAGAAGGGGGAAACTCATCTTT. V is TRDV1 and J is TRDJ1, with D possibly being TRDD2 (6 bases). The germline V gene has CDR1 TSWWSYY and CDR2 QGS. The CDR3 runs to 22 residues. V lost 3 bases, J lost 8 bases, and 40 bases lay in between.

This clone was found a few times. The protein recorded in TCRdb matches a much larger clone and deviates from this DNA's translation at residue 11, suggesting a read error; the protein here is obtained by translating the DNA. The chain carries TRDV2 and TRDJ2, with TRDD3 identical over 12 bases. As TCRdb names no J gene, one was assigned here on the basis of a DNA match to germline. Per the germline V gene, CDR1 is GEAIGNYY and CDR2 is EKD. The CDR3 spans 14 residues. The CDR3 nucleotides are TGTGCCTGTGATCCACTGGGGGATACAGCACGACTCTTCTTT. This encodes CACDPLGDTARLFF.

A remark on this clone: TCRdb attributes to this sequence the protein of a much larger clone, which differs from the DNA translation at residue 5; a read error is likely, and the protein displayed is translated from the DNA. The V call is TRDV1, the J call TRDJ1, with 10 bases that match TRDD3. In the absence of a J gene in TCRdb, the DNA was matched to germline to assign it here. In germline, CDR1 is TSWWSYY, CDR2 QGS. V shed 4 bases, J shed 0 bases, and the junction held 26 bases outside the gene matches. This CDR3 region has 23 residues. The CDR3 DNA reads TGTGCTCTTGGGGGGCCTTCGGAGACCTGGGGGATAAAGCTTACGTCCTACACCGATAAACTCATCTTT. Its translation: CALGGPSETWGIKLTSYTDKLIF.

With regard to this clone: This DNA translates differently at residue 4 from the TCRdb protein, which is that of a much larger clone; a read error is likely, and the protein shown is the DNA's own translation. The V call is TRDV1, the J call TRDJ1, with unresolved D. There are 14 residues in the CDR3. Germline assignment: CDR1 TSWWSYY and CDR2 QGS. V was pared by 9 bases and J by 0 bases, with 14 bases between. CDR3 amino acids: CALRWIQYTDKLIF. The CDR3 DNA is TGTGCTCTCCGGTGGATTCAATACACCGATAAACTCATCTTT.